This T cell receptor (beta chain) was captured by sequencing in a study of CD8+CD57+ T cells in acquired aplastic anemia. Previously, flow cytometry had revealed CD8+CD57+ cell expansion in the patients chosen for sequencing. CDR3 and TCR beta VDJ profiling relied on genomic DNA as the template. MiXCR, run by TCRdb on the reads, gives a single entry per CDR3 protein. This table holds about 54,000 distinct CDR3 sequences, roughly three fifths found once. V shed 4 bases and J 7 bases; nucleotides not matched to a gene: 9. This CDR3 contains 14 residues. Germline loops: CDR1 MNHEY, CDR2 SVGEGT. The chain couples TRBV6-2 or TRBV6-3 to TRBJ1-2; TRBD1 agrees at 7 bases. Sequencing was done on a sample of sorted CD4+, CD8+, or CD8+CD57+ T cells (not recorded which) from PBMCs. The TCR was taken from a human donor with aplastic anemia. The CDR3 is CASSSRFDRAGYTF. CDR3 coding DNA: TGTGCCAGCAGTTCCCGATTCGACAGGGCTGGCTACACCTTC.